This TCR beta chain was captured in a study of blood T cell repertoires in COVID-19. The CDR3 runs 15 residues. The J segment lost 7 bases and the V segment lost 2 bases, leaving 8 bases of the junction unmatched. Germline CDR1 and CDR2: SGHTA and FQGTGA. This clone was observed a single time. In the original processing: Researchers report that nucleated cell counts were estimated from reference gene primer amplification. Only in-frame clones appear in the TCRdb table, and some are missing; sequencing was by immunoSEQ multiplex PCR. V and J calls plus clone size are reproduced from that table; the DNA served to infer D and trimming. The top ten hold around 5.6% of the sample, which has 15,000 to 20,000 clones, 65% to 85% seen once.

This clonotype was sampled from a human donor in a cohort sampled during active COVID-19. Sequencing was done on a sample of peripheral blood. This sequence joins TRBV7-3 and TRBJ2-1; the match to TRBD2 covers 7 bases. This CDR3 reads CASSLRQTSYNEQFF. The CDR3 DNA reads TGTGCCAGCAGCTTACGCCAGACTAGCTATAATGAGCAGTTCTTC.